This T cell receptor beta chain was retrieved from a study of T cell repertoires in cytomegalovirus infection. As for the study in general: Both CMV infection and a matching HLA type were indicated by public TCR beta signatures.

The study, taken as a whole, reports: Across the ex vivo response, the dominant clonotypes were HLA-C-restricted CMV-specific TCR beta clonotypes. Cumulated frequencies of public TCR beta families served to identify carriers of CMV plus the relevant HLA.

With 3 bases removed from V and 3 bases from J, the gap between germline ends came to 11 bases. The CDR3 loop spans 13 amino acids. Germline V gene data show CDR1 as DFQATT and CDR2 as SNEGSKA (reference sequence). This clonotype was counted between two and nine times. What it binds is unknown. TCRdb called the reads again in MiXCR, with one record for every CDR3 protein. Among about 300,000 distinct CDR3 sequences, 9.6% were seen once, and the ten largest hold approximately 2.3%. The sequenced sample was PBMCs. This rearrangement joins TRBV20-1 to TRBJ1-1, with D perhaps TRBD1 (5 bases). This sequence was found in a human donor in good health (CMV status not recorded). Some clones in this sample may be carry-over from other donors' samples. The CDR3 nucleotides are TGCAGTGCTAGGTACCAGGGAGACACTGAAGCTTTCTTT. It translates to CSARYQGDTEAFF.